These 25 T cell receptor beta chains originate from one sample sequenced in a study of blood T cell repertoires in COVID-19 (TCRdb year 2020). Library preparation employed the immunoSEQ multiplex PCR assay. This immuneACCESS table, as held by TCRdb, lists in-frame sequences with V and J called but not all clones. Of the missing ones, under half trace to an unresolved V gene in checked studies; the others have no known cause. Across this sample there are about 260,000 clones, with approximately 89% seen only once. Of the sample, 2% to 3% falls within the top ten clones. The sample consisted of peripheral blood. The receptor set was obtained from a woman in her 50s with acute or convalescent COVID-19.

The chain carries TRBV30 and TRBJ1-3, with unresolved D. Germline-derived CDR1 and CDR2 are GTSNPN and SVGIG (reference sequence). This CDR3 comprises 14 residues. Trimming left V 3 bases short and J 1 base short, with 10 bases between. CDR3 nucleotides: TGTGCCTGGAGCCTGGACTTTTCTGGAAACACCATATATTTT. It yields the protein CAWSLDFSGNTIYF.

The V gene is TRBV20-1, the J gene TRBJ1-5; possible D gene TRBD1, 6 bases. The CDR3 has 11 amino acids. Germline V gene sequence: CDR1 DFQATT, CDR2 SNEGSKA (reference sequence). Trimming removed 6 bases from V and 11 bases from J, with 14 bases in between. This chain's CDR3 is CSAQGYAAQHF. The CDR3 DNA follows: TGCAGTGCCCAGGGGTATGCAGCCCAGCATTTT.

With respect to this clone: A junction boundary mismatches the germline segment, possibly from a read error. V usage is TRBV4-1 and J usage is TRBJ1-1, with D hard to call. Germline CDR1 is MGHRA and CDR2 is YSYEKL. The CDR3 is made up of 13 amino acids. The CDR3 spells CASRQALRTEAFF. Here the CDR3 DNA reads TGCGCCAGCAGACAAGCTTTGAGAACTGAAGCTTTCTTT.

This CDR3 reads CASRGVDGSWVHF. DNA for the CDR3: TGTGCCAGCCGCGGGGTCGACGGTTCGTGGGTGCATTTT. The chain combines TRBV12-3 or TRBV12-4 with TRBJ1-5; the D is unclear. Trimming shortened V by 8 bases and J by 15 bases, and 23 bases separated the two germline ends. The CDR3 contains 13 residues.

The chain carries TRBV28 and TRBJ2-3; D not certain. The germline V gene encodes CDR1 MDHEN and CDR2 SYDVKM. V lost 6 bases and J lost 1, with 8 bases in between. The CDR3 has 13 residues. CDR3 in amino acids: CASSPIGTDTQYF. The DNA for the CDR3 is TGTGCCAGCAGCCCTATTGGCACAGATACGCAGTATTTT.

The chain is built from TRBV27 and TRBJ2-1; tentatively, D is TRBD2 (5 bases). The CDR3 extends over 14 amino acids. The V end lost 7 bases, the J end lost 4 bases, and 14 bases lay between the germline ends. The germline V gene encodes CDR1 MNHEY and CDR2 SMNVEV (reference sequence). The CDR3 nucleotides are TGTGCCAGCAAAACCAGCGGAAATTACAATGAGCAGTTCTTC. This encodes CASKTSGNYNEQFF.

The chain recombines TRBV5-1 with TRBJ2-3; 16 nucleotides match TRBD2. The V gene's germline CDR1 is SGHRS and CDR2 YFSETQ. CDR3 length: 18 amino acids. With V trimmed by 2 bases and J by 2 bases, 5 bases remained unmatched. The CDR3: CASSFGTSGRGATDTQYF. CDR3 nucleotide sequence: TGCGCCAGCAGCTTTGGGACTAGCGGGAGGGGGGCCACAGATACGCAGTATTTT.

There are a few counts of this clone. The V gene is TRBV7-9, the J gene TRBJ2-1, with D perhaps TRBD2 (5 bases). The germline V and J ends were trimmed by 5 bases and 4 bases, with 24 bases remaining between them. CDR1 and CDR2 from the germline V gene are SEHNR and FQNEAQ (reference sequence). The CDR3 extends over 18 amino acids. The CDR3 DNA reads as TGTGCCAGCAGCCCCGCTATAGGACCGAGTTCGGGGTACAATGAGCAGTTCTTC. As protein: CASSPAIGPSSGYNEQFF.

The chain uses TRBV7-9 and TRBJ2-3, with D maybe TRBD2 (6 bases). The CDR3 is made up of 18 amino acids. Germline-derived CDR1 and CDR2 are SEHNR and FQNEAQ (reference sequence). V was clipped by 0 bases and J by 3 bases, with 19 bases between them. The CDR3 loop reads CASSLASVGGAQTDTQYF. In nucleotides, the CDR3 is TGTGCCAGCAGCTTAGCGTCCGTGGGCGGGGCCCAAACAGATACGCAGTATTTT.

This clone was observed a few times. The rearrangement links TRBV5-1 to TRBJ1-1; 7 bases agree with TRBD1. The CDR3 is 12 amino acids. Losses at the gene ends were 0 bases for V and 9 bases for J; bases not matched to a gene: 2. Germline assignment: CDR1 SGHRS and CDR2 YFSETQ. This CDR3 reads CASSLGQGKAFF. CDR3 DNA sequence: TGCGCCAGCAGCTTGGGACAGGGAAAAGCTTTCTTT. Variable domain in full (rest from reference TRBV5-1 and TRBJ1-1): KAGVTQTPRYLIKTRGQQVTLSCSPISGHRSVSWYQQTPGQGLQFLFEYFSETQRNKGNFPGRFSGRQFSNSRSEMNVSTLELGDSALYLCASSLGQGKAFFGQGTRLTVV.

This chain joins TRBV3-1 (or the pseudogene TRBV3-2) and TRBJ2-3; a possible D gene is TRBD2 (5 bases). CDR1 is LGHDT and CDR2 is YNNKEL in the germline V gene (reference sequence). Trimming stripped 0 bases from V and 8 bases from J, with 15 bases between. The CDR3 is made up of 15 amino acids. The CDR3 spells CASSQDNLGEVTQYF. CDR3 sequence (DNA): TGTGCCAGCAGCCAAGATAATCTGGGAGAGGTTACGCAGTATTTT.

This chain connects TRBV11-2 to TRBJ1-5; a weak D match, TRBD1 (6 bases). Germline CDR1 reads SGHAT; CDR2 reads FQNNGV. The CDR3 spans 15 residues. V shed 5 bases and J shed 2 bases, with 13 bases lying between them. CDR3 DNA sequence: TGTGCCAGCAGCCCTCAGGGGCCAGGCAATCAGCCCCAGCATTTT. The encoded protein is CASSPQGPGNQPQHF.

V usage is TRBV19 and J usage is TRBJ1-3; D remains unclear. The CDR3 totals 15 residues. V lost 5 bases and J lost 2, with 13 bases in between. Germline CDR1 and CDR2: LNHDA and SQIVND (reference sequence). The CDR3 sequence: CASSPQWTPGNTIYF. CDR3 nucleotides: TGTGCCAGTAGTCCCCAATGGACTCCTGGAAACACCATATATTTT.

A few counts support this clone. The V gene is TRBV9, the J gene TRBJ1-6, with 7 bases matching TRBD1. CDR1 and CDR2 (germline): SGDLS, YYNGEE. V gave up 3 bases and J gave up 5 bases; unmatched junction bases: 5. The CDR3 sequence is 15 residues long. CDR3 region: CASSDQGGNNSPLHF. In DNA, the CDR3 is TGTGCCAGCAGCGACCAGGGGGGAAATAATTCACCCCTCCACTTT. Full variable domain (rest looked up from reference TRBV9 and TRBJ1-6): DSGVTQTPKHLITATGQRVTLRCSPRSGDLSVYWYQQSLDQGLQFLIQYYNGEERAKGNILERFSAQQFPDLHSELNLSSLELGDSALYFCASSDQGGNNSPLHFGNGTRLTVT.

This clone has a handful of counts. The V call is TRBV29-1, the J call TRBJ2-1, with 8 bases aligning to TRBD2. Germline V CDR1 and CDR2: SQVTM, ANQGSEA. This CDR3 has 14 residues. Unmatched junction bases numbered 11, after V lost 4 bases and J lost 9 bases. The CDR3 region has the DNA TGCAGCGTTGTCTCCTTGCGGGAGGTGAGTGAGCAGTTCTTC. It yields the protein CSVVSLREVSEQFF.

V and J are TRBV10-3 and TRBJ1-1; D possibly corresponds to TRBD1 (5 bases). In germline, CDR1 is ENHRY, CDR2 SYGVKD. V was cut by 3 bases and J by 0 bases, with 8 bases left in between. This CDR3 is 14 amino acids long. CDR3 protein: CAISERQMNTEAFF. For the CDR3, the DNA is TGTGCCATCAGTGAAAGACAGATGAACACTGAAGCTTTCTTT.

The chain links TRBV28 to TRBJ2-1; 11 nucleotides line up with TRBD1. The V gene's germline CDR1 is MDHEN and CDR2 SYDVKM. The CDR3 sequence is 17 residues long. Trimming at V came to 3 bases and at J to 2 bases, leaving 6 bases not matched to a gene. The CDR3 sequence is CASSFSPGQGAYNEQFF. DNA for the CDR3: TGTGCCAGCAGTTTCTCTCCGGGACAGGGGGCCTACAATGAGCAGTTCTTC.

This chain connects TRBV10-3 to TRBJ2-3, with TRBD1 matching over 10 bases. CDR1 is ENHRY, CDR2 SYGVKD, per germline. V lost 4 bases, J lost 3 bases, and 4 bases stayed unmatched. CDR3 length: 15 amino acids. CDR3: CAISGGTGVTDTQYF. The DNA for the CDR3 is TGTGCCATCAGTGGGGGGACAGGGGTAACAGATACGCAGTATTTT.

V usage is TRBV29-1 and J usage is TRBJ1-1; D is perhaps TRBD1 (6 bases). Trimming took off 6 bases at V and 5 bases at J, with 19 bases between the two ends. The CDR3 covers 14 residues. Looked up from germline, CDR1 is SQVTM and CDR2 is ANQGSEA. The DNA for the CDR3 is TGCAGCGTCGCTGAATGGACAGTAAAAACTGAAGCTTTCTTT. Amino acids: CSVAEWTVKTEAFF.

The chain recombines TRBV30 with TRBJ2-1; TRBD2 matches 9 bases. V was clipped by 4 bases and J by 8 bases; unmatched bases: 18. This CDR3 contains 17 residues. Germline V gene data show CDR1 as GTSNPN and CDR2 as SVGIG (reference sequence). CDR3 DNA: TGTGCCTGGAAGGTAGCGGGAGATTGGACACGGGGCCATGAGCAGTTCTTC. It yields the protein CAWKVAGDWTRGHEQFF.

The rearrangement uses TRBV5-1 and TRBJ2-1; 7 nucleotides match TRBD2. The CDR3 extends over 14 amino acids. The ends lost 5 bases at V and 10 bases at J; junction bases unmatched: 12. CDR1 is SGHRS, CDR2 YFSETQ, per germline. CDR3 in DNA: TGCGCCAGCAGTCGGGCGGGAGTCTCTGGCGAGCAGTTCTTC. Amino acid sequence: CASSRAGVSGEQFF. Using reference TRBV5-1 and TRBJ2-1 for the parts outside the CDR3, the full variable domain is KAGVTQTPRYLIKTRGQQVTLSCSPISGHRSVSWYQQTPGQGLQFLFEYFSETQRNKGNFPGRFSGRQFSNSRSEMNVSTLELGDSALYLCASSRAGVSGEQFFGPGTRLTVL.

This rearrangement joins TRBV5-1 to TRBJ2-2; 7 positions match TRBD2. The germline V gene has CDR1 SGHRS and CDR2 YFSETQ. Trimming took 4 bases from V and 2 from J; bases not matched to a gene: 11. The CDR3 spans 17 residues. The CDR3 is CASSHGVASGNTGELFF. DNA for the CDR3: TGCGCCAGCAGCCATGGGGTTGCTAGCGGTAACACCGGGGAGCTGTTTTTT.

The chain recombines TRBV23-1 with TRBJ2-3; 8 nucleotides agree with TRBD2. TRBV23-1 is an open reading frame whose function is uncertain. V dropped 9 bases and J dropped 2; count of bases not matched to a gene: 4. CDR3 length equals 13 residues. The CDR3 DNA sequence: TGCGCCAGGACGGGACTAGTCACAGATACGCAGTATTTT. Its translation: CARTGLVTDTQYF.

The chain links TRBV28 to TRBJ1-2; maybe TRBD1 (6 bases). V shed 6 bases and J shed 4 bases, with 21 bases lying between them. The CDR3 totals 16 residues. Germline loops: CDR1 MDHEN, CDR2 SYDVKM. The CDR3 DNA is TGTGCCAGCAGAAGAAACAGGGTATCAATCTTCTATGGCTACACCTTC. Its protein is CASRRNRVSIFYGYTF.

The CDR3, as DNA: TGTGCCAGCAGCTGGGAGAGTGTGGGCTACACCTTC. Protein: CASSWESVGYTF. The chain combines TRBV7-9 with TRBJ1-2, with no clear D. The CDR3 loop spans 12 amino acids. V dropped 4 bases and J dropped 8 bases, with 11 bases sitting between them. Germline V gene sequence: CDR1 SEHNR, CDR2 FQNEAQ (reference sequence). Full variable domain (remainder filled in from reference TRBV7-9 and TRBJ1-2): DTGVSQNPRHKITKRGQNVTFRCDPISEHNRLYWYRQTLGQGPEFLTYFQNEAQLEKSRLLSDRFSAERPKGSFSTLEIQRTEQGDSAMYLCASSWESVGYTFGSGTRLTVV.